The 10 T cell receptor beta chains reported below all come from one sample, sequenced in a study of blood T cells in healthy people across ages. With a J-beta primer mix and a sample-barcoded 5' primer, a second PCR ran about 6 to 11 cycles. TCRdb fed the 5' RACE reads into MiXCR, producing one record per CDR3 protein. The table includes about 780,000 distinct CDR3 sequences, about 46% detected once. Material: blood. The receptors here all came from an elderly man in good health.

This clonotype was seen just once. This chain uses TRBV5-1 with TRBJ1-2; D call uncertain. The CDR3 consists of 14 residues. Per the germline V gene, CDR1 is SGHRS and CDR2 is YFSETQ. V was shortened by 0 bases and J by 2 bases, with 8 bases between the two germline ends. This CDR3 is CASSLDGLNYGYTF. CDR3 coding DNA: TGCGCCAGCAGCTTGGATGGTTTAAACTATGGCTACACCTTC.

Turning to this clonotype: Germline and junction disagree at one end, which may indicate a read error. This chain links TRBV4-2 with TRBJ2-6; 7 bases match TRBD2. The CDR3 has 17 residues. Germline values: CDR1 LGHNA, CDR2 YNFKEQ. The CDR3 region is CASSRRETGSGANVPTF. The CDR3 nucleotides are TGTGCCAGCAGCCGGCGGGAGACTGGATCTGGGGCCAACGTCCCGACTTTC.

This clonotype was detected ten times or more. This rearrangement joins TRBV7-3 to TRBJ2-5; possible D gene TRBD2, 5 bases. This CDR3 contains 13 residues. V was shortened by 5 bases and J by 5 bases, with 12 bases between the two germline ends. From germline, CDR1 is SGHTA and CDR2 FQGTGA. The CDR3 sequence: CASSRGLRETQYF. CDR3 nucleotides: TGTGCCAGCAGCCGGGGATTGCGCGAGACCCAGTACTTC.

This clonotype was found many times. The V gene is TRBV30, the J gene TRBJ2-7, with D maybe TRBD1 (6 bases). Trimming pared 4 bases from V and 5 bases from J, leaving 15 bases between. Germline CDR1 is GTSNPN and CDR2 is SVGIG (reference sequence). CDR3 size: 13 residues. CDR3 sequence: CAWNGQGLDEQYF. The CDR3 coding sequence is TGTGCCTGGAACGGTCAGGGGCTGGACGAGCAGTACTTC.

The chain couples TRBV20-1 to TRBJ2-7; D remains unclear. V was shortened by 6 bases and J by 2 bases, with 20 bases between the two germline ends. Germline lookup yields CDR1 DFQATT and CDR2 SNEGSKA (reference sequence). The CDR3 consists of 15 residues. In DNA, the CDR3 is TGCAGTGCCTTTCCTGGCTCCCAGCAGCCCTACGAGCAGTACTTC. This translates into CSAFPGSQQPYEQYF.

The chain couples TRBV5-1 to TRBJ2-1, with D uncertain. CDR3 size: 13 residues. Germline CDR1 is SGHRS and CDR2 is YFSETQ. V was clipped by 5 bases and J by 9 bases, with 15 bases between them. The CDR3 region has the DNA TGCGCCAGCAGTATAGATCGGTTTGGTGAGCAGTTCTTC. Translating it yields CASSIDRFGEQFF.

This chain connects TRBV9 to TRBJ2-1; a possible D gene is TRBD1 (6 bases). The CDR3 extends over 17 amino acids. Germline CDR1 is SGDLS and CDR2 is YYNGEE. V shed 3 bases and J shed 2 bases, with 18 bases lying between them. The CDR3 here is CASSGLQGANTYNEQFF. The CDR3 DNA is TGTGCCAGCAGCGGATTACAGGGAGCCAACACCTACAATGAGCAGTTCTTC.

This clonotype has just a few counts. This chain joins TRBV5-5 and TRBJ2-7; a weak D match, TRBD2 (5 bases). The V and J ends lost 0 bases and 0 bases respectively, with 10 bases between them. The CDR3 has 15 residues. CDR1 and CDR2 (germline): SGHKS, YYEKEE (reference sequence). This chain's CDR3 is CASSLVGLGSYEQYF. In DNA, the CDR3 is TGTGCCAGCAGCTTGGTCGGACTCGGCTCCTACGAGCAGTACTTC.

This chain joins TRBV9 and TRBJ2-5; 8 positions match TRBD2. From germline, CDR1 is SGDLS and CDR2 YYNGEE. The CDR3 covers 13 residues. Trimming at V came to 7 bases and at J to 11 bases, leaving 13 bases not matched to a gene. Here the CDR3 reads CASAGGARGEQYF. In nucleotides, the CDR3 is TGTGCCAGCGCCGGGGGGGCTCGCGGGGAGCAGTACTTC.

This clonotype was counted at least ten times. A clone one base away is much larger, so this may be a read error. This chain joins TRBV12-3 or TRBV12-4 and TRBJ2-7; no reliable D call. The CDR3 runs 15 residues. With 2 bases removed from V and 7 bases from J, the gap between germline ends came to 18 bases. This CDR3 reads CASSLKAWSFNEQYF. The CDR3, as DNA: TGTGCCAGCAGTTTAAAAGCCTGGTCGTTCAATGAGCAGTACTTC.